Listed here is a single TCR beta chain. This specimen belongs to a study of blood T cell repertoires in COVID-19. Study details: COVID-19 samples, acute and convalescent, were from the United States, Italy and Spain. T cells, B-cell-depleted T cells, or PBMCs supplied cDNA or gDNA.

The CDR3 sequence is 14 residues long. V was clipped by 1 base and J by 6 bases, with 13 bases between them. Germline V CDR1 and CDR2: MNHEY, SMNVEV (reference sequence). Authors' analysis steps: Nucleated cell number was recorded as an estimate derived from reference gene primer amplification. Measured with immunoSEQ multiplex PCR; TCRdb has only the in-frame clones, and not every one. The DNA gave D and trimming, while V, J and clone size come from that table. This table holds some 280,000 clones, 75% to 90% found once. The sequenced sample was peripheral blood. The chain has TRBV27 and TRBJ2-7, with a tentative D call TRBD1 (6 bases). The receptor comes from a woman in her 30s with active or convalescent COVID-19. CDR3 amino acids: CASSLLGAGREQYF. Written as DNA, the CDR3 is TGTGCCAGCAGTTTATTGGGGGCAGGACGCGAGCAGTACTTC.